This TCR beta chain was sequenced in a study of T cell responses to AZD1222 COVID-19 vaccine. Study-wide points: Nearly half of unique spike-specific TCRs reportedly avoided B.1.351 and B.1.1.7 mutated regions. Vaccine-associated CD4 TCRs ranged over spike, dominating at 160-218 and 743-854. Repertoire collection took place solely once the T cell response had peaked. Clonal diversity was possibly underestimated, and white British individuals and females predominated among donors.

Assay used: immunoSEQ multiplex PCR; TCRdb lists only in-frame clones, some missing. The data contain 250,000 to 300,000 clones, 90% to 95% of them singletons. On this clone: The antigen is unknown.

Germline V lookup: CDR1 MDHEN, CDR2 SYDVKM. V was clipped by 7 bases and J by 0 bases; unmatched bases: 8. There are 15 residues in the CDR3. The sequence was collected from an adult who received the AZD1222 COVID-19 vaccine. The chain carries TRBV28 and TRBJ2-7; TRBD1 matches 8 bases. Sequencing was performed on peripheral blood, taken 28 days after the second AZD1222 dose. In nucleotides, the CDR3 is TGTGCCAGCATCTCCATCGGACAGGGCTCCTACGAGCAGTACTTC. It codes for CASISIGQGSYEQYF.